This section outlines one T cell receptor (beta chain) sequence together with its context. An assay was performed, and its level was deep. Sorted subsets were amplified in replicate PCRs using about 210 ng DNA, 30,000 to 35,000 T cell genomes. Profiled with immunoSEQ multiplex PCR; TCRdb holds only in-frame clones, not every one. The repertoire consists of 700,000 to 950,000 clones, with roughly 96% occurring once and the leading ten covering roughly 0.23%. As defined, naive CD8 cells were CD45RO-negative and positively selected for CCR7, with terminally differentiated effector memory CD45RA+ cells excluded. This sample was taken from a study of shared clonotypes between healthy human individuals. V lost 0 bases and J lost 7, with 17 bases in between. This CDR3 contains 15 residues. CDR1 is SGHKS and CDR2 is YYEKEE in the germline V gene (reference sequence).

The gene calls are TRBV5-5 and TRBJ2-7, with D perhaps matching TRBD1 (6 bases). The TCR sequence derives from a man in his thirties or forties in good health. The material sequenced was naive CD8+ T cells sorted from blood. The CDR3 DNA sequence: TGTGCCAGCAGCTTGGGCTTCAGGGGAGTAGGGGAGCAGTACTTC. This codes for CASSLGFRGVGEQYF.